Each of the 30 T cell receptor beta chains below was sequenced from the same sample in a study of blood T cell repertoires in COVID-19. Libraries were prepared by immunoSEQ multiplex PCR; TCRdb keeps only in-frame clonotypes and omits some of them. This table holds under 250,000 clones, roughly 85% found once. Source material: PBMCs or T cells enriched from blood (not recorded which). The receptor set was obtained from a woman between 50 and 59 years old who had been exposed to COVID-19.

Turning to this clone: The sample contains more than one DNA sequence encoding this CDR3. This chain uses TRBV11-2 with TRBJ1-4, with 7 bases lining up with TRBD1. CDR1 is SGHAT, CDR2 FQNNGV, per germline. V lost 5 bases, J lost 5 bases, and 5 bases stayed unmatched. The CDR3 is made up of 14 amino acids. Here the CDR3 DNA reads TGTGCCAGCAGCCTTAACAGGGGAAATGAAAAACTGTTTTTT. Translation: CASSLNRGNEKLFF.

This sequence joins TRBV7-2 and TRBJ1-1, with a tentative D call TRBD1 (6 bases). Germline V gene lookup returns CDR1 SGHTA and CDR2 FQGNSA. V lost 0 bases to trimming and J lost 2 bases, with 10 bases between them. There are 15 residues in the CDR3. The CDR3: CASSLAADRNTEAFF. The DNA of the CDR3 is TGTGCCAGCAGCTTAGCAGCGGACAGAAACACTGAAGCTTTCTTT.

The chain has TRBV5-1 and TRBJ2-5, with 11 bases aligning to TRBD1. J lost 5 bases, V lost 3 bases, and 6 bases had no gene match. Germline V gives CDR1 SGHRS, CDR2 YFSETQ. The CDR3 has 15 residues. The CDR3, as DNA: TGCGCCAGCAGCTATGAAGGACAGGGGGCTGAGACCCAGTACTTC. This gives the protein CASSYEGQGAETQYF. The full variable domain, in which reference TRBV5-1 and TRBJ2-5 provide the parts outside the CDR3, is KAGVTQTPRYLIKTRGQQVTLSCSPISGHRSVSWYQQTPGQGLQFLFEYFSETQRNKGNFPGRFSGRQFSNSRSEMNVSTLELGDSALYLCASSYEGQGAETQYFGPGTRLLVL.

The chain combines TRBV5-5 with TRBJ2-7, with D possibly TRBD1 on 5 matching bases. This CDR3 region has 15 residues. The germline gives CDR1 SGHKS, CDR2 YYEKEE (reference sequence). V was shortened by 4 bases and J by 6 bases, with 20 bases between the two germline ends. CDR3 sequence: CASSPPNPGLGEQYF. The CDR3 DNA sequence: TGTGCCAGCAGCCCCCCCAATCCAGGGCTGGGCGAGCAGTACTTC.

The chain's CDR3 is CASTVEKLFF. In nucleotides, the CDR3 is TGTGCCAGCACAGTTGAAAAACTGTTTTTT. J is TRBJ1-4 and V is TRBV19; D unclear. The length of the CDR3 is 10 residues. CDR1 and CDR2 from the germline V gene are LNHDA and SQIVND (reference sequence). Trimming removed 9 bases from V and 7 bases from J, with 6 bases in between. Drawing the rest from reference TRBV19 and TRBJ1-4, the complete variable domain is DGGITQSPKYLFRKEGQNVTLSCEQNLNHDAMYWYRQDPGQGLRLIYYSQIVNDFQKGDIAEGYSVSREKKESFPLTVTSAQKNPTAFYLCASTVEKLFFGSGTQLSVL.

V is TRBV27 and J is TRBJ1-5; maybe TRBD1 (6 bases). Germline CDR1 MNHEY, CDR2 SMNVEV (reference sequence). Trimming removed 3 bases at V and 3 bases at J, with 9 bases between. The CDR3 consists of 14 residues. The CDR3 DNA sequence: TGTGCCAGCAGTTTGGGGGGGCTCAATCAGCCCCAGCATTTT. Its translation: CASSLGGLNQPQHF.

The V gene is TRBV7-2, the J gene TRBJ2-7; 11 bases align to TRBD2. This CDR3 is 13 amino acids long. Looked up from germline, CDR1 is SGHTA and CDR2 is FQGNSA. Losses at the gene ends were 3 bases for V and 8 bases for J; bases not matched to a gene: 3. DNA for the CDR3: TGTGCCAGCAGCTTTAGCGGGGGGGCCAAGCAGTACTTC. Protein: CASSFSGGAKQYF.

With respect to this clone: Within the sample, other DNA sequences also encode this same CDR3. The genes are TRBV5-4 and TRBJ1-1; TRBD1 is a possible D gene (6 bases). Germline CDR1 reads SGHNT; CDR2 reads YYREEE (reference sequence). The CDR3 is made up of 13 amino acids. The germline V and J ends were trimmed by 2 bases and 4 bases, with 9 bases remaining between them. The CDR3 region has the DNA TGTGCCAGCAGCTTACAGGGTGTCACTGAAGCTTTCTTT. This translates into CASSLQGVTEAFF.

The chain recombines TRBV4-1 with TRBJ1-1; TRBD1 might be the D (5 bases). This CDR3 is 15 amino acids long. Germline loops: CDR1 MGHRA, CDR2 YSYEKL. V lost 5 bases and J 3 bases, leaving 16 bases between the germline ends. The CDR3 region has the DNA TGCGCCAGCAGCATTAGTTACGGGGGGTACACTGAAGCTTTCTTT. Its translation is CASSISYGGYTEAFF.

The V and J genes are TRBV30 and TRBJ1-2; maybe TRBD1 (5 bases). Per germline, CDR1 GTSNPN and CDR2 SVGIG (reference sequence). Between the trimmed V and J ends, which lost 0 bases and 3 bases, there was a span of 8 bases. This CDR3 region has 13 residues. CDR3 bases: TGTGCCTGGAGTGTCAGGGTACACTATGGCTACACCTTC. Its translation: CAWSVRVHYGYTF.

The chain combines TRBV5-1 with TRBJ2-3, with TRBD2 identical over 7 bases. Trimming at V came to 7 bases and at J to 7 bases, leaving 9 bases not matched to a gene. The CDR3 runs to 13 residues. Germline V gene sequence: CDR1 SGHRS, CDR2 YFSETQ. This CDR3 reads CASSGLVGNTQYF. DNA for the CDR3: TGCGCCAGCTCCGGACTAGTCGGAAATACGCAGTATTTT.

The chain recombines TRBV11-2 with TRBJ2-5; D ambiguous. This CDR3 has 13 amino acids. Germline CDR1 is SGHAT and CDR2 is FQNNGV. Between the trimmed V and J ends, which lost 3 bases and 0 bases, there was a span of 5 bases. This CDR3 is CASSLYNQETQYF. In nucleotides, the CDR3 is TGTGCCAGCAGCTTGTACAACCAAGAGACCCAGTACTTC. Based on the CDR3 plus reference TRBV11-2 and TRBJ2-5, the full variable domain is EAGVAQSPRYKIIEKRQSVAFWCNPISGHATLYWYQQILGQGPKLLIQFQNNGVVDDSQLPKDRFSAERLKGVDSTLKIQPAKLEDSAVYLCASSLYNQETQYFGPGTRLLVL.

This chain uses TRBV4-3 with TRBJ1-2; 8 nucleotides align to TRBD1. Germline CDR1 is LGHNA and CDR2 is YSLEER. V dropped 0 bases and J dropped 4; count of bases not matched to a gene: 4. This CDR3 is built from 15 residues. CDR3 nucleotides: TGCGCCAGCAGCCAAGATAGAACAGGGGGCTATGGCTACACCTTC. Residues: CASSQDRTGGYGYTF.

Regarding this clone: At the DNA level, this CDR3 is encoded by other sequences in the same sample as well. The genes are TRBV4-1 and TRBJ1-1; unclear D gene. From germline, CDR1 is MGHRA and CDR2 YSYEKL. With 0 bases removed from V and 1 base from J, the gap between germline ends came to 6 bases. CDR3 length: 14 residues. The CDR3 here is CASSQDRGNTEAFF. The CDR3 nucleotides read TGCGCCAGCAGCCAAGATCGAGGGAACACTGAAGCTTTCTTT.

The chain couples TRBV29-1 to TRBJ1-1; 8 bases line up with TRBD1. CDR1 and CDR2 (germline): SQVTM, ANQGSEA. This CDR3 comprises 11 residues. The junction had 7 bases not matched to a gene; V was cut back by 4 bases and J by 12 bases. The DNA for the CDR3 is TGCAGCGTTGTTCTCGGGACAGGTACTTTCTTT. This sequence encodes CSVVLGTGTFF.

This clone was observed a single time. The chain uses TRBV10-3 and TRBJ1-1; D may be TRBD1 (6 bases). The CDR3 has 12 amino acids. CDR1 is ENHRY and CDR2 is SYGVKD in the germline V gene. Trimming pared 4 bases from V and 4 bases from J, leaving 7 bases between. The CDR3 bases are TGTGCCATCAGTGTAGGGGGCACTGAAGCTTTCTTT. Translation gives CAISVGGTEAFF.

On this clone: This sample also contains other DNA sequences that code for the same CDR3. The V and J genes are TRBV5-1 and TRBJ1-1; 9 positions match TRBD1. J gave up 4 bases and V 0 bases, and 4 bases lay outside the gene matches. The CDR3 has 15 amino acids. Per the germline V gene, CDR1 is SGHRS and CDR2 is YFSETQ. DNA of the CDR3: TGCGCCAGCAGCTTGGGGTTACAGGGGGCCACTGAAGCTTTCTTT. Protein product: CASSLGLQGATEAFF. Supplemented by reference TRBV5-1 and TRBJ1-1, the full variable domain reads KAGVTQTPRYLIKTRGQQVTLSCSPISGHRSVSWYQQTPGQGLQFLFEYFSETQRNKGNFPGRFSGRQFSNSRSEMNVSTLELGDSALYLCASSLGLQGATEAFFGQGTRLTVV.

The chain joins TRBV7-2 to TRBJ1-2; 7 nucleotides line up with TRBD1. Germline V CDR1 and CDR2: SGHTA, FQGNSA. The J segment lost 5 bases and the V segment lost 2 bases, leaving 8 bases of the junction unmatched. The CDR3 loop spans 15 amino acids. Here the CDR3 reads CASSLRTGDVYGYTF. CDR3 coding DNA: TGTGCCAGCAGCTTACGAACAGGGGACGTTTATGGCTACACCTTC.

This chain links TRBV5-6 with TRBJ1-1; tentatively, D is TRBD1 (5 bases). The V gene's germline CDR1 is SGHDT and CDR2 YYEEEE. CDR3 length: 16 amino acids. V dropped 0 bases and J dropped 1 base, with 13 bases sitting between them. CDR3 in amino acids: CASSLGGAASNTEAFF. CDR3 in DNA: TGTGCCAGCAGCTTGGGTGGGGCTGCCTCGAACACTGAAGCTTTCTTT.

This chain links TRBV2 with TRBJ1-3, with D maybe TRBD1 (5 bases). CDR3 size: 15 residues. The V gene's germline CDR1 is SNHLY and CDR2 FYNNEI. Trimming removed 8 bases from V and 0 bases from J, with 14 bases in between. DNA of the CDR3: TGTGCCAGCTCCAGGGTGGTCGGCTCTGGAAACACCATATATTTT. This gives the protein CASSRVVGSGNTIYF. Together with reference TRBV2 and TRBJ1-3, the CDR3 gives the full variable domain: EPEVTQTPSHQVTQMGQEVILRCVPISNHLYFYWYRQILGQKVEFLVSFYNNEISEKSEIFDDQFSVERPDGSNFTLKIRSTKLEDSAMYFCASSRVVGSGNTIYFGEGSWLTVV.

The chain's CDR3 is CASSLMSSGELFF. The CDR3 DNA reads TGTGCCAGCAGCTTAATGTCGAGCGGGGAGCTGTTTTTT. This chain links TRBV7-3 with TRBJ2-2; D gene unclear. This CDR3 contains 13 residues. With 1 base removed from V and 7 bases from J, the gap between germline ends came to 7 bases. The germline gives CDR1 SGHTA, CDR2 FQGTGA.

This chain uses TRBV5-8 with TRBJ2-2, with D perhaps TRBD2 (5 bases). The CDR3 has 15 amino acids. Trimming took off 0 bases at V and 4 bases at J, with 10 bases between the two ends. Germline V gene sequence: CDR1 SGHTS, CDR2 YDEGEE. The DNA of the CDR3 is TGTGCCAGCAGCTTGGCGGGCGCGGGCACCGGGGAGCTGTTTTTT. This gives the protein CASSLAGAGTGELFF.

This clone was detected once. The CDR3 DNA follows: TGTGCCAGCAGTTGGGGCCACAGCACTGAAGCTTTCTTT. Residues: CASSWGHSTEAFF. This chain connects TRBV6-5 to TRBJ1-1; perhaps TRBD1 as D (5 bases). Trimming stripped 4 bases from V and 4 bases from J, with 10 bases between. Germline V lookup: CDR1 MNHEY, CDR2 SVGAGI. The CDR3 is 13 amino acids.

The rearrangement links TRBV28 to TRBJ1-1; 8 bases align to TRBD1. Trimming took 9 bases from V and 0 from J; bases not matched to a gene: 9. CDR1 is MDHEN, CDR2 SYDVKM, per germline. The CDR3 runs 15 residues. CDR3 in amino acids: CASTWTGRLNTEAFF. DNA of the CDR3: TGTGCCAGTACTTGGACAGGGCGTCTGAACACTGAAGCTTTCTTT. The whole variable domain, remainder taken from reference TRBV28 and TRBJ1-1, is DVKVTQSSRYLVKRTGEKVFLECVQDMDHENMFWYRQDPGLGLRLIYFSYDVKMKEKGDIPEGYSVSREKKERFSLILESASTNQTSMYLCASTWTGRLNTEAFFGQGTRLTVV.

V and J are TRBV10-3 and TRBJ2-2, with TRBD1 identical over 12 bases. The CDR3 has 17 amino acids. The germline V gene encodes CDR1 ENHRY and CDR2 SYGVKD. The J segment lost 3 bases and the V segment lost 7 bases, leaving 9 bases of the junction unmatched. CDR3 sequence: CAITGTGGFKDTGELFF. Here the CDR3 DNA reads TGTGCCATCACTGGGACAGGGGGCTTTAAGGACACCGGGGAGCTGTTTTTT.

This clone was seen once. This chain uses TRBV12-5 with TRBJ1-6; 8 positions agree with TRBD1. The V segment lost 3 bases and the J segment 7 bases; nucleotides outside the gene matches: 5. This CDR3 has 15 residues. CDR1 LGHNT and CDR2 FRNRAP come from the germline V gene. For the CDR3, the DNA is TGTGCTAGTGGTTTAGACCGGACAGGGAATTCACCCCTCCACTTT. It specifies CASGLDRTGNSPLHF.

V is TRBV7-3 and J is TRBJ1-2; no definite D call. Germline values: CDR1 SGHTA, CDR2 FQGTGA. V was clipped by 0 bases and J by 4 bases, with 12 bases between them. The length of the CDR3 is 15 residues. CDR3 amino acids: CASSLTPEALYGYTF. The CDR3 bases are TGTGCCAGCAGCTTAACCCCCGAGGCCCTCTATGGCTACACCTTC.

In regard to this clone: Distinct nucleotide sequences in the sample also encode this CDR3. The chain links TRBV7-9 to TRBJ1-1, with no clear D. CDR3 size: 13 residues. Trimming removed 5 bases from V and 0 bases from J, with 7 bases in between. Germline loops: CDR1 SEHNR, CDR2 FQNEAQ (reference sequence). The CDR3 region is CASSRVMNTEAFF. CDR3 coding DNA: TGTGCCAGCAGCCGTGTTATGAACACTGAAGCTTTCTTT.

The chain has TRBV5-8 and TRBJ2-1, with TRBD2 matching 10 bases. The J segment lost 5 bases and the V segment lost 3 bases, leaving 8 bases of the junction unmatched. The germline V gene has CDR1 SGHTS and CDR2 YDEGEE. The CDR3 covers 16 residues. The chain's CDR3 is CASSSTLAGDDNEQFF. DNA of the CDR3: TGTGCCAGCAGCTCCACGCTAGCGGGGGACGACAATGAGCAGTTCTTC. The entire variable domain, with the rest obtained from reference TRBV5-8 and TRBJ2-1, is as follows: EAGVTQSPTHLIKTRGQQATLRCSPISGHTSVYWYQQALGLGLQFLLWYDEGEERNRGNFPPRFSGRQFPNYSSELNVNALELEDSALYLCASSSTLAGDDNEQFFGPGTRLTVL.

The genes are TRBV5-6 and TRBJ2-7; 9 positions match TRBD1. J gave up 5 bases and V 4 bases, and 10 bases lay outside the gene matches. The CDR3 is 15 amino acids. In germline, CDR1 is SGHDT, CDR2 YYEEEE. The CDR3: CASSPPGQGGNEQYF. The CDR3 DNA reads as TGTGCCAGCAGCCCGCCGGGACAGGGAGGTAACGAGCAGTACTTC. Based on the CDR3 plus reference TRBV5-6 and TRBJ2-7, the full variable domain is DAGVTQSPTHLIKTRGQQVTLRCSPKSGHDTVSWYQQALGQGPQFIFQYYEEEERQRGNFPDRFSGHQFPNYSSELNVNALLLGDSALYLCASSPPGQGGNEQYFGPGTRLTVT.